This TCR beta chain was sequenced in a study of response to subunit inactivated influenza vaccine. From the RT-PCR reads, TCRdb called clonotypes with MiXCR, one entry per CDR3 protein. The data contain hundreds of thousands of distinct CDR3 sequences, 14% of them singletons. Regarding this clonotype: Its antigen is not identified.

The study, taken as a whole, reports: With each seasonal influenza vaccination, the authors suggested, few new T cells are recruited.

CDR1 is GTSNPN and CDR2 is SVGIG in the germline V gene (reference sequence). CDR3 length equals 15 residues. The ends lost 4 bases at V and 7 bases at J; junction bases unmatched: 14. This chain joins TRBV30 and TRBJ1-2; 8 bases are a match to TRBD1. This receptor was taken from a man between 50 and 59 years old who received an inactivated influenza vaccine. Sequenced here: PBMCs from blood, sampled 14 to 15 days before vaccination. CDR3 DNA: TGTGCCTGGAATGGGGGCAGGGGGCGCCCCCGTGGCTACACCTTC. Protein: CAWNGGRGRPRGYTF. The full variable domain, with the rest looked up from reference TRBV30 and TRBJ1-2, is SQTIHQWPATLVQPVGSPLSLECTVEGTSNPNLYWYRQAAGRGLQLLFYSVGIGQISSEVPQNLSASRPQDRQFILSSKKLLLSDSGFYLCAWNGGRGRPRGYTFGSGTRLTVV.